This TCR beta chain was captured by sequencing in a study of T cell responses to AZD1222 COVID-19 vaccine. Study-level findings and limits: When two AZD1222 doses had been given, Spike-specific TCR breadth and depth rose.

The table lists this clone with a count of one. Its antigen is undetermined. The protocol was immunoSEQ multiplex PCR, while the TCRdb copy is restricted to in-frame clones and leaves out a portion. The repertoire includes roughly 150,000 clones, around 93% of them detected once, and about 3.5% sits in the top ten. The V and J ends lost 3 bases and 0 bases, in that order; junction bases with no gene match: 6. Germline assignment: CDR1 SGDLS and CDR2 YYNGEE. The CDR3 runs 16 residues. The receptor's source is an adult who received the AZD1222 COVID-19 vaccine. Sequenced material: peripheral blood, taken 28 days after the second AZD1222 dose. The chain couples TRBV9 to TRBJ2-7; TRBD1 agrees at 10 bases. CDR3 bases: TGTGCCAGCAGCGCTGGGACAGGGGAGCCCTCCTACGAGCAGTACTTC. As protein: CASSAGTGEPSYEQYF.